The 25 T cell receptor beta chains given below trace back to one sample, sequenced in a study of control samples from healthy donors and cancer patients. Clones were sequenced by immunoSEQ multiplex PCR, and TCRdb holds only the in-frame ones, with some missing. The data hold 190,000 or so clones, with around 93% observed a single time. The sample was blood. All receptors come from a man between 18 and 35 years old in good health.

The chain has TRBV5-1 and TRBJ2-1, with D possibly being TRBD1 (5 bases). Germline CDR1 and CDR2: SGHRS and YFSETQ. The CDR3 has 16 amino acids. Trimming took off 6 bases at V and 0 bases at J, with 16 bases between the two ends. Here the CDR3 DNA reads TGCGCCAGCACCCTTAAACCGGACACCTCCTACAATGAGCAGTTCTTC. This translates into CASTLKPDTSYNEQFF.

This clone was detected a few times. The chain has TRBV9 and TRBJ2-7, with D uncertain. Germline CDR1 SGDLS, CDR2 YYNGEE. The CDR3 is made up of 12 amino acids. V lost 5 bases, J lost 5 bases, and 11 bases lay in between. CDR3 coding DNA: TGTGCCAGCAGTGGCCTCCGAGACGAGCAGTACTTC. The encoded protein is CASSGLRDEQYF.

This sequence joins TRBV6-5 and TRBJ2-7, with 8 bases identical to TRBD1. Per germline, CDR1 MNHEY and CDR2 SVGAGI. J gave up 5 bases and V 6 bases, and 9 bases lay outside the gene matches. The CDR3 runs to 14 residues. The chain's CDR3 is CASSPGQASDEQYF. In DNA, the CDR3 is TGTGCCAGCAGCCCGGGACAGGCCTCGGACGAGCAGTACTTC.

This clone has a single count. V is TRBV6-5 and J is TRBJ1-1; D is unclear. V dropped 2 bases and J dropped 1 base, with 8 bases sitting between them. The germline gives CDR1 MNHEY, CDR2 SVGAGI. The CDR3 loop spans 14 amino acids. The DNA of the CDR3 is TGTGCCAGCAGTTACGTCGGTACGAACACTGAAGCTTTCTTT. It codes for CASSYVGTNTEAFF.

The chain uses TRBV9 and TRBJ1-5; TRBD1 might be the D (6 bases). V lost 3 bases, J lost 6 bases, and 7 bases lay in between. Germline CDR1 is SGDLS and CDR2 is YYNGEE. The CDR3 loop spans 12 amino acids. This chain's CDR3 is CASSGGGQPQHF. DNA for the CDR3: TGTGCCAGCAGCGGAGGGGGTCAGCCCCAGCATTTT.

The rearrangement links TRBV4-2 to TRBJ1-5; 7 bases align to TRBD1. With V trimmed by 6 bases and J by 7 bases, 6 bases remained unmatched. CDR3 length: 13 residues. The germline gives CDR1 LGHNA, CDR2 YNFKEQ. The chain's CDR3 is CASSQGERQPQHF. The CDR3 DNA follows: TGTGCCAGCAGTCAGGGGGAGAGGCAGCCCCAGCATTTT.

This sequence joins TRBV2 and TRBJ1-6; no reliable D call. The CDR3 consists of 12 residues. V lost 6 bases and J lost 9, with 9 bases in between. The V gene's germline CDR1 is SNHLY and CDR2 FYNNEI. DNA of the CDR3: TGTGCCAGCAGAGGCCACTTTTCACCCCTCCACTTT. This codes for CASRGHFSPLHF.

V usage is TRBV14 and J usage is TRBJ2-2; the match to TRBD2 covers 7 bases. Germline V gives CDR1 SGHDN, CDR2 FVKESK. Unmatched junction bases numbered 13, after V lost 5 bases and J lost 1 base. CDR3 size: 18 residues. The CDR3 nucleotides read TGTGCCAGCAGCGCGCTAATATCTAAGCGGGGGAACACCGGGGAGCTGTTTTTT. This gives the protein CASSALISKRGNTGELFF.

The rearrangement joins TRBV12-5 to TRBJ2-1, with TRBD1 matching 7 bases. The CDR3 extends over 18 amino acids. The germline gives CDR1 LGHNT, CDR2 FRNRAP. Trimming cost V 2 bases and J 0 bases; bases outside gene matches: 10. The CDR3 region has the DNA TGTGCTAGTGGTTTGACGTACAAGACAGGGAGCTCCTACAATGAGCAGTTCTTC. Translation gives CASGLTYKTGSSYNEQFF.

V usage is TRBV10-1 and J usage is TRBJ2-1, with 12 positions matching TRBD2. The CDR3 runs 17 residues. Per germline, CDR1 WNHNN and CDR2 SYGVQD (reference sequence). The junction had 6 bases not matched to a gene; V was cut back by 4 bases and J by 2 bases. The CDR3 reads CASSVSSGGETYNEQFF. The DNA of the CDR3 is TGCGCCAGCAGTGTTTCTAGCGGGGGGGAAACCTACAATGAGCAGTTCTTC.

In its sample, this clone was seen once. This chain joins TRBV30 and TRBJ2-2; D may be TRBD2 (6 bases). The CDR3 runs to 14 residues. V was pared by 1 base and J by 2 bases, with 8 bases between. Per germline, CDR1 GTSNPN and CDR2 SVGIG (reference sequence). The CDR3 bases are TGTGCCTGGAGTGGTAGCGGAAACACCGGGGAGCTGTTTTTT. Protein product: CAWSGSGNTGELFF. Variable domain in full (rest from reference TRBV30 and TRBJ2-2): SQTIHQWPATLVQPVGSPLSLECTVEGTSNPNLYWYRQAAGRGLQLLFYSVGIGQISSEVPQNLSASRPQDRQFILSSKKLLLSDSGFYLCAWSGSGNTGELFFGEGSRLTVL.

The gene calls are TRBV12-5 and TRBJ1-1; 7 bases align to TRBD1. Germline V gene sequence: CDR1 LGHNT, CDR2 FRNRAP. The CDR3 sequence is 15 residues long. V trimming: 0 bases; J trimming: 6 bases; junction bases outside the gene matches: 7. The CDR3 DNA follows: TGTGCTAGTGGTTTGGTCGACAGGGCTTTCGCTGAAGCTTTCTTT. Translated, it gives CASGLVDRAFAEAFF.

V is TRBV14 and J is TRBJ2-7, with D perhaps TRBD1 or TRBD2 (5 bases each). The germline CDR1 and CDR2 sequences are SGHDN and FVKESK. CDR3 length equals 15 residues. Trimming pared 4 bases from V and 7 bases from J, leaving 20 bases between. CDR3 in DNA: TGTGCCAGCAGCCGTCGAGGGACGCGAACCGGGGAGCAGTACTTC. This translates into CASSRRGTRTGEQYF.

This chain uses TRBV24-1 with TRBJ2-6; D not resolved. The V gene lost 6 bases and the J gene lost 0 bases, with 2 bases spanning the gap. CDR3 length equals 13 residues. CDR1 is KGHDR and CDR2 is SFDVKD in the germline V gene. The CDR3 region has the DNA TGTGCCACCAGTCACTCTGGGGCCAACGTCCTGACTTTC. This encodes CATSHSGANVLTF.

The V and J genes are TRBV5-4 and TRBJ2-7, with D tentatively TRBD1 or TRBD2 (5 bases each). Trimming shortened V by 4 bases and J by 8 bases, and 13 bases separated the two germline ends. The V gene's germline CDR1 is SGHNT and CDR2 YYREEE (reference sequence). The CDR3 has 12 residues. The CDR3 region is CASSPDRGQQYF. Here the CDR3 DNA reads TGTGCCAGCAGCCCGGACCGGGGACAGCAGTACTTC.

This clone was recorded only once. The rearrangement uses TRBV29-1 and TRBJ2-2, with TRBD2 matching 10 bases. Trimming cost V 4 bases and J 2 bases; bases outside gene matches: 4. CDR1 is SQVTM and CDR2 is ANQGSEA in the germline V gene. The CDR3 has 15 residues. CDR3 DNA: TGCAGCGTTGCTGGACTAGCGGAAAACACCGGGGAGCTGTTTTTT. This encodes CSVAGLAENTGELFF.

V and J are TRBV9 and TRBJ2-3; possibly TRBD1 or TRBD2 for D (6 bases each). The CDR3 covers 12 residues. In germline, CDR1 is SGDLS, CDR2 YYNGEE. With 3 bases removed from V and 8 bases from J, the gap between germline ends came to 10 bases. CDR3 amino acids: CASSGGAGTQYF. DNA of the CDR3: TGTGCCAGCAGCGGGGGGGCCGGTACGCAGTATTTT.

The chain couples TRBV28 to TRBJ2-7; D possibly matches TRBD1 or TRBD2 (5 bases each). This CDR3 contains 15 residues. In germline, CDR1 is MDHEN, CDR2 SYDVKM. Deletions cut 8 bases from V and 2 bases from J, with 19 bases between. CDR3 sequence (DNA): TGTGCCAGCGGTCAAACCGGGACGGTGACCTACGAGCAGTACTTC. Amino acids: CASGQTGTVTYEQYF.

This clone was found once. The chain links TRBV20-1 to TRBJ1-2, with D unclear. The CDR3 sequence is 11 residues long. Germline V gene data show CDR1 as DFQATT and CDR2 as SNEGSKA (reference sequence). Trimming left V 3 bases short and J 8 bases short, with 10 bases between. The chain's CDR3 is CSASIGEGYTF. CDR3 in DNA: TGCAGTGCTAGTATTGGGGAGGGCTACACCTTC.

The V call is TRBV24-1, the J call TRBJ2-1; D is perhaps TRBD1 or TRBD2 (7 bases each). Trimming took 7 bases from V and 7 from J, leaving 16 bases between them. This CDR3 is built from 14 residues. Germline V gene sequence: CDR1 KGHDR, CDR2 SFDVKD. In nucleotides, the CDR3 is TGTGCCACCAGCGAGGGGAGGGGGCAAAATGAGCAGTTCTTC. The encoded protein is CATSEGRGQNEQFF.

This chain connects TRBV3-1 (or the pseudogene TRBV3-2) to TRBJ1-6; the D gene is possibly TRBD1 (6 bases). Trimming cost V 6 bases and J 6 bases, with 12 bases left between them. Per the germline V gene, CDR1 is LGHDT and CDR2 is YNNKEL (reference sequence). This CDR3 has 14 residues. Here the CDR3 reads CASRAQGGNSPLHF. The CDR3 coding sequence is TGTGCCAGCAGGGCACAGGGTGGTAATTCACCCCTCCACTTT.

The chain is built from TRBV10-2 and TRBJ1-3, with D unresolved. Trimming removed 11 bases at V and 0 bases at J, with 14 bases between. The CDR3 runs to 14 residues. From germline, CDR1 is WSHSY and CDR2 SAAADI. The CDR3 loop reads CAAGEINSGNTIYF. DNA for the CDR3: TGCGCCGCCGGAGAAATCAACTCTGGAAACACCATATATTTT.

The chain carries TRBV4-1 and TRBJ2-7, with 7 bases lining up with TRBD1. CDR1 is MGHRA and CDR2 is YSYEKL in the germline V gene. CDR3 size: 18 residues. V lost 0 bases and J lost 6; bases outside the gene matches: 17. The CDR3 here is CASSQDPSLTGRPLEQYF. CDR3 DNA sequence: TGCGCCAGCAGCCAAGATCCGTCGTTGACAGGGCGACCTCTCGAGCAGTACTTC.

J is TRBJ2-1 and V is TRBV5-8; 8 bases align to TRBD2. The CDR3 spans 17 residues. In germline, CDR1 is SGHTS, CDR2 YDEGEE. The J segment lost 8 bases and the V segment lost 3 bases, leaving 16 bases of the junction unmatched. The CDR3: CASSWTGTRGFRDEQFF. CDR3 DNA: TGTGCCAGCAGCTGGACCGGGACTAGGGGGTTTAGGGATGAGCAGTTCTTC.

This CDR3 reads CAIHPGGRWTEAFF. For the CDR3, the DNA is TGTGCCATTCACCCGGGGGGGCGGTGGACTGAAGCTTTCTTT. V and J are TRBV10-3 and TRBJ1-1, with D possibly being TRBD1 (6 bases). The CDR3 is 14 residues long. Germline values: CDR1 ENHRY, CDR2 SYGVKD. V was clipped by 9 bases and J by 5 bases, with 19 bases between them.